This is a list of T cell receptor beta chains from one sample in a study of blood T cell repertoires in COVID-19. Measured with immunoSEQ multiplex PCR; TCRdb has only the in-frame clones, and not every one. The sample has approximately 250,000 clones, approximately 89% seen once. Sequences were obtained from PBMCs or T cells enriched from blood (not recorded which). Every receptor here comes from a woman aged 40-49 years with acute COVID-19. The CDR3 runs from the conserved cysteine through the conserved F or W. A D gene is named only where the DNA matches it firmly. Size values are once, few and many counts, or a class for expanded clones, and some rows have none.

>-|-|TRBJ2-1|TRBV19
TGTGCCAGTAGTATAGCGGGGATGGGGCAGTTCTTC
CASSIAGMGQFF
>TRBD2|-|TRBJ2-5|TRBV18
TGTGCCAGCTCACCAATACGAGCGGGGAAAGAGACCCAGTACTTC
CASSPIRAGKETQYF
>-|-|TRBJ1-5|TRBV2
TGTGCCAGCGGAAAAAGGACAGAGCAGCCCCAGCATTTT
CASGKRTEQPQHF
>-|once|TRBJ1-1|TRBV9
TGTGCCAGCAGCGCCAGGGGAGAGAACACTGAAGCTTTCTTT
CASSARGENTEAFF
>TRBD2|-|TRBJ2-1|TRBV19
TGTGCCAGTATCGGGCGGACTAGCGGGAGGGACTACAATGAGCAGTTCTTC
CASIGRTSGRDYNEQFF
>-|-|TRBJ1-2|TRBV5-6
TGTGCCAGCAGCTTATACAGGCTCCAGGGAGGCTACACCTTC
CASSLYRLQGGYTF
>-|-|TRBJ2-3|TRBV5-1
TGCGCCAGCAGCGCTGGGACTCGAATCACAGATACGCAGTATTTT
CASSAGTRITDTQYF
>-|-|TRBJ1-6|TRBV4-1
TGCGCCAGCAGCCAAGAGCCAGTAGCCCCGCTTAATTCACCCCTCCACTTT
CASSQEPVAPLNSPLHF
>TRBD2|-|TRBJ2-5|TRBV7-2
TGTGCCAGCAGCTCAGGAGGACTAGCGGGGAAGACCCAGTACTTC
CASSSGGLAGKTQYF
>-|-|TRBJ1-1|TRBV11-2
TGTGCCAGCAGCCGCGACAGCCTCTCGCTGAAGATCTTT
CASSRDSLSLKIF
>-|-|TRBJ2-7|TRBV2
TGTGCCAGCAGTCCCGACAGAAAGCAGTACTTC
CASSPDRKQYF
>-|-|TRBJ1-5|TRBV30
TGTGCCTTCCGTACTGACAGCACCAATCAGCCCCAGCATTTT
CAFRTDSTNQPQHF
>-|-|TRBJ1-3|TRBV5-4
TGTGCCAGCAGCTTGGGGGCCGCATTCTCTGGAAACACCATATATTTT
CASSLGAAFSGNTIYF
>TRBD1|-|TRBJ2-1|TRBV27
TGTGCCACTTGCCCGGGACAGAGTTACAATGAGCAGTTCTTC
CATCPGQSYNEQFF
>-|-|TRBJ1-1|TRBV29-1
TGCAGCGTTGCCCCAGGCACTGAAGCTTTCTTT
CSVAPGTEAFF
>TRBD1|-|TRBJ1-3|TRBV24-1
TGTGCCACCAGTGGCCCGACAGGGAGGGGAAACACCATATATTTT
CATSGPTGRGNTIYF
>TRBD1|-|TRBJ1-1|TRBV18
TGTGCCAGCTCAGGACTCGACAGGGGGTGGGATGCTTTCTTT
CASSGLDRGWDAFF
>TRBD1|few|TRBJ1-2|TRBV7-9
TGTGCCAGCAGCTTAGGACAACAGGGGGCCTATGGCTACACCTTC
CASSLGQQGAYGYTF
>-|once|TRBJ2-7|TRBV5-4
TGTGCCAGCAGCGACAGGTCCAGCTCCTACGAGCAGTACTTC
CASSDRSSSYEQYF
>-|few|TRBJ2-2|TRBV30
TGTGCCTGGAGTCGGTGGCGCCAGGCGAACACCGGGGAGCTGTTTTTT
CAWSRWRQANTGELFF
>-|-|TRBJ1-2|TRBV19
TGTGCCAGTAGTATGGGTGCAGGACTCATTAACTATGGCTACACCTTC
CASSMGAGLINYGYTF
>-|-|TRBJ1-1|TRBV19
TGTGCCAGTAGTACAAACCGGGTTACGAACACTGAAGCTTTCTTT
CASSTNRVTNTEAFF
>TRBD1|few|TRBJ1-4|TRBV18
TGTGCCAGCTCACCGGACAGGGGGCGGGAAAAACTGTTTTTT
CASSPDRGREKLFF
>-|-|TRBJ1-5|TRBV7-2
TGTGCCAGCAGCTCACGGTTCAATCAGCCCCAGCATTTT
CASSSRFNQPQHF
>-|-|TRBJ2-1|TRBV11-2
TGTGCCAGCAGCTTACGCGGGGCACTGAATGAGCAGTTCTTC
CASSLRGALNEQFF
>-|-|TRBJ2-2|TRBV27
TGTGCCAGCAGTTTATCAATCGGGGTTCTGACCTTTAAGGGGGAGCTGTTTTTT
CASSLSIGVLTFKGELFF
>TRBD1|-|TRBJ2-3|TRBV9
TGTGCCAGCAGCGGTCCGGGACAGGGGTTGGGCACAGATACGCAGTATTTT
CASSGPGQGLGTDTQYF
>TRBD1|-|TRBJ1-5|TRBV18
TGTGCCAGCTCACCGGACAGGTATCAGCCCCAGCATTTT
CASSPDRYQPQHF
>-|-|TRBJ1-1|TRBV18
TGTGCCAGCTCACCCGTCGGGAGTGGCACTGAAGCTTTCTTT
CASSPVGSGTEAFF
>TRBD1|once|TRBJ2-2|TRBV27
TGTGCCACGTTCCCCGACAGGGGATCCACCGGGGAGCTGTTTTTT
CATFPDRGSTGELFF
>TRBD1|-|TRBJ2-2|TRBV7-2
TGTGCCAGCAGCTTAGCGAACAGGGGGGTCACCGGGGAGCTGTTTTTT
CASSLANRGVTGELFF
>-|-|TRBJ1-4|TRBV29-1
TGCAGCGTTGAGGACAGTCAAAATGAAAAACTGTTTTTT
CSVEDSQNEKLFF
>-|-|TRBJ1-6|TRBV30
TGTGCCTGGAGTGTAGAGTCGGGGGGATCACCCCTCCACTTT
CAWSVESGGSPLHF
>TRBD1|-|TRBJ2-3|TRBV5-1
TGCGCCAGCAGCCCCAACCGGGACAGCAGCACAGATACGCAGTATTTT
CASSPNRDSSTDTQYF
>TRBD2|few|TRBJ2-1|TRBV7-9
TGTGCCAGCAGCCCCCTCCGGGCTAGCGGGCCTAACAATGAGCAGTTCTTC
CASSPLRASGPNNEQFF
>-|few|TRBJ2-2|TRBV9
TGTGCCAGCAGCGTATCCGGAGGGTGGGCCGGGGAGCTGTTTTTT
CASSVSGGWAGELFF
>-|-|TRBJ1-1|TRBV5-1
TGCGCCAGCAGCCCGGGGAGAGGAAGCGCTGAAGCTTTCTTT
CASSPGRGSAEAFF
>-|-|TRBJ2-2|TRBV5-1
TGCGCCAGCAGCCCGATACCACAGGGAACAGGAGGGGAGCTGTTTTTT
CASSPIPQGTGGELFF
>-|-|TRBJ2-5|TRBV5-6
TGTGCCAGCAGCCCCTACCAAGAGACCCAGTACTTC
CASSPYQETQYF
>TRBD1|-|TRBJ1-2|TRBV29-1
TGCAGCGTGCCGGGACAGGGCGAAGAGTATGGCTACACCTTC
CSVPGQGEEYGYTF
>-|many|TRBJ2-7|TRBV19
TGTGCCAGTAGTTATACCCGACAGGTCTACGAGCAGTACTTC
CASSYTRQVYEQYF
>TRBD1|-|TRBJ2-7|TRBV25-1
TGTGCCAGCAGTGAAAGTGGGACAGGTTCCTACGAGCAGTACTTC
CASSESGTGSYEQYF